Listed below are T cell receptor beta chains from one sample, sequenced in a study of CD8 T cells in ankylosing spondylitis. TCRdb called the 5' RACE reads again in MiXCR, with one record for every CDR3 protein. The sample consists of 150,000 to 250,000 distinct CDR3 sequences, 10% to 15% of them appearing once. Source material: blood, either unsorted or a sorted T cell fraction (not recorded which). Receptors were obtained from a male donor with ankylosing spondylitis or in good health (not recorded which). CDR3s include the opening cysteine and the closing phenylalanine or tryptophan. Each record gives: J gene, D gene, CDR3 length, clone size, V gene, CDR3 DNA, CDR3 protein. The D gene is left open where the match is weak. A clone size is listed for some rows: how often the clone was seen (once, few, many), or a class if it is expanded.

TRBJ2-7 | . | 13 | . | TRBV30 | TGTGCCTGGAAGGGGCAGGGCGTCTACGAGCAGTACTTC | CAWKGQGVYEQYF
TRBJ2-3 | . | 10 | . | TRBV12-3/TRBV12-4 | TGTGCCAGCAGCACAGATACGCAGTATTTT | CASSTDTQYF
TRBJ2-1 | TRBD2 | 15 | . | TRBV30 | TGTGCCTGGAGTGTACTAGCGGGAGGGCCGGGAGAGCAGTTCTTC | CAWSVLAGGPGEQFF
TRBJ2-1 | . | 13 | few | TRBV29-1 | TGCAGCGTTTTGGGACCATCAATGAATGAGCAGTTCTTC | CSVLGPSMNEQFF
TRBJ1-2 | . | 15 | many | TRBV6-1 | TGTGCCAGTCAGCCTGCCGGGACCCTTGGAGGTGGCTACACCTTC | CASQPAGTLGGGYTF
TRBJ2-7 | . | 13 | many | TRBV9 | TGTGCCAGCAGCTCCGACAAGAATTACGAGCAGTACTTC | CASSSDKNYEQYF
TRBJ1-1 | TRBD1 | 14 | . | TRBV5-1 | TGCGCCAGCAGCCCGCGGACAGGGGAAACTGAAGCTTTCTTT | CASSPRTGETEAFF
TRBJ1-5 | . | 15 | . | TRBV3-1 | TGTGCCAGCAGCTGGGGGACAAGCTTCCATCAGCCCCAGCATTTT | CASSWGTSFHQPQHF
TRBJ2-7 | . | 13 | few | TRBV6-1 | TGTGCCAGCACCGGACAGTCGGCCCACGAGCAGTACTTC | CASTGQSAHEQYF
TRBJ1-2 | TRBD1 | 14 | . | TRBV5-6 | TGTGCCAGCAGCTCATACCGACAGGGACATGGCTACACCTTC | CASSSYRQGHGYTF
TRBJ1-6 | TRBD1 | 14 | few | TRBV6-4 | TGTGCCAGCAGTGACGGGACAGGGAATTCACCCCTCCACTTT | CASSDGTGNSPLHF
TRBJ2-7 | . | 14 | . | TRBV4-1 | TGCGCCAGCAGCCAAGGGCACCTTGGGGGCGAGCAGTACTTC | CASSQGHLGGEQYF
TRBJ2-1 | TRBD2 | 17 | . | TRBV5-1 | TGCGCCAGCAGCTTGGGGCTAGCGGGAGAGCACTACAATGAGCAGTTCTTC | CASSLGLAGEHYNEQFF
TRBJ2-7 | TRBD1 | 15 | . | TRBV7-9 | TGTGCCAGCAGCTCCGCCGGACAGGGGCACTACGAGCAGTACTTC | CASSSAGQGHYEQYF
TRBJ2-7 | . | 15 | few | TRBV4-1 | TGCGCCAGCAGCCAAGCGACAGTCGGGCGCTACGAGCAGTACTTC | CASSQATVGRYEQYF
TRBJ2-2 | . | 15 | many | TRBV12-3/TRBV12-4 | TGTGCCAGCACCCCTCGGGCACTGGACACCGGGGAGCTGTTTTTT | CASTPRALDTGELFF
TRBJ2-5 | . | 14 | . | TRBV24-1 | TGTGCCACCAGTGAGACGGGGGCAGGGGAGACCCAGTACTTC | CATSETGAGETQYF
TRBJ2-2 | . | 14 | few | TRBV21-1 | TGTGCCAGCAGCCTTGGAGGACAGACCGGGGAGCTGTTTTTT | CASSLGGQTGELFF
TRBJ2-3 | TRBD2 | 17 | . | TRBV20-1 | TGCAGTGCTAGCCCCCTCGCGGGGGGGTACTTCACAGATACGCAGTATTTT | CSASPLAGGYFTDTQYF
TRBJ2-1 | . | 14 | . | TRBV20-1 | TGCAGTGCTAGCGAGAGGGGGACCTACAATGAGCAGTTCTTC | CSASERGTYNEQFF
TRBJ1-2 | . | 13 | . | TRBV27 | TGTGCCAGCCCCGTGCAGGGTGGCTATGGCTACACCTTC | CASPVQGGYGYTF
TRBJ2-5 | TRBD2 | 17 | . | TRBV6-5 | TGTGCCAGCAGTTATCGGGTAGCGGGAGGGCCGGGAGAGACCCAGTACTTC | CASSYRVAGGPGETQYF
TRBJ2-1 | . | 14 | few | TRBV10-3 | TGTGCCATAGCGGCGGCCAGCTCCTACAATGAGCAGTTCTTC | CAIAAASSYNEQFF
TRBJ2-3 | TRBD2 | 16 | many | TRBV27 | TGTGCCAGCAGTTCTGGAAGACTAGCGGGCACAGATACGCAGTATTTT | CASSSGRLAGTDTQYF
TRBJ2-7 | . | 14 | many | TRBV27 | TGTGCCAGCAGTTTAGACCCAGGGAGGTACGAGCAGTACTTC | CASSLDPGRYEQYF
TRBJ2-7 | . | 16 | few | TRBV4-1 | TGCGCCAGCAGCCCCTTTGGGGTTAGCGGCACCTACGAGCAGTACTTC | CASSPFGVSGTYEQYF
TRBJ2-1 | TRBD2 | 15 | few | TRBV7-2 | TGTGCCAGCAGCGGACTAGCGGGGGGAGACAATGAGCAGTTCTTC | CASSGLAGGDNEQFF
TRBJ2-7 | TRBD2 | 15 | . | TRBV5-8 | TGTGCCAGCAGCTTGTCTAGCGGGACCTCCTACGAGCAGTACTTC | CASSLSSGTSYEQYF
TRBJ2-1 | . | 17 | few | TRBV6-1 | TGTGCCAGCAAAGGAAAACCAACAAGTAGCTCCTACAATGAGCAGTTCTTC | CASKGKPTSSSYNEQFF
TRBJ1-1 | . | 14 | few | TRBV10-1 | TGCGCCAGCAGTGAGTCGGAAACCGGGACAAGTACTTTCTTT | CASSESETGTSTFF
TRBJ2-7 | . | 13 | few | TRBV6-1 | TGTGCCAGCAGTGAATCCCTTACCTACGAGCAGTACTTC | CASSESLTYEQYF
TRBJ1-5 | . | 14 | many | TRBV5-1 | TGCGCCAGCAGCTTGGAATTTGGCAATCAGCCCCAGCATTTT | CASSLEFGNQPQHF
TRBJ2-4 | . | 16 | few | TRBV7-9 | TGTGCCAGCAGCTCCGTTGAGAGTGAGGGCGAAAACATTCAGTACTTC | CASSSVESEGENIQYF
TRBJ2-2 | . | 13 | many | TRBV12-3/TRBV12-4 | TGTGCCAGCAGTTCCACAGCTTCGGGGGAGCTGTTTTTT | CASSSTASGELFF
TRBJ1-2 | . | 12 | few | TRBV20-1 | TGCAGTGCTAGTGAGGTCAACTATGGCTACACCTTC | CSASEVNYGYTF
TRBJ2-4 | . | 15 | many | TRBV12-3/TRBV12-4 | TGTGCCAGCAGTTTAGGAGGGGGGGCAACGGGCATTCAGTACTTC | CASSLGGGATGIQYF
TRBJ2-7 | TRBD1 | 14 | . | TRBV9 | TGTGCCAGCAGCGGAGGGACAGGGACGGGCGAGCAGTACTTC | CASSGGTGTGEQYF
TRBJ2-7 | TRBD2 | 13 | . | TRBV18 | TGTGCCAGTCGACTAGCGTTCTCCTACGAGCAGTACTTC | CASRLAFSYEQYF
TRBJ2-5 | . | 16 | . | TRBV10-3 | TGTGCCATCAGCCCCCGGCAGCGGAATTCGCAAGAGACCCAGTACTTC | CAISPRQRNSQETQYF